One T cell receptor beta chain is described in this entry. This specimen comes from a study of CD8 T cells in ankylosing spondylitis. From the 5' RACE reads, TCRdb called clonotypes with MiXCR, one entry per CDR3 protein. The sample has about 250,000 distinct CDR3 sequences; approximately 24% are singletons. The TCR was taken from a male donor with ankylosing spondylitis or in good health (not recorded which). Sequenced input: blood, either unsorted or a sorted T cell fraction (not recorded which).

DNA of the CDR3: TGTGCCTGGAGACGAACTGGGAGCTCCTACGAGCAGTACTTC. Protein: CAWRRTGSSYEQYF. The V call is TRBV30, the J call TRBJ2-7; maybe TRBD2 (5 bases). The CDR3 covers 14 residues. V was trimmed by 3 bases and J by 0 bases, leaving 12 bases between them. Germline assignment: CDR1 GTSNPN and CDR2 SVGIG (reference sequence).